This T cell receptor (beta chain) was identified in a study of response to subunit inactivated influenza vaccine. Using its own MiXCR run on the RT-PCR reads, TCRdb lists one record per CDR3 protein. The profile covers over 800,000 distinct CDR3 sequences, with 21% appearing a single time and roughly 10% taken by the ten largest. On this clonotype itself: The antigen is unknown.

Deletions cut 3 bases from V and 4 bases from J, with 20 bases between. The CDR3 covers 17 residues. CDR1 and CDR2 (germline): SNHLY, FYNNEI. Study results and limitations: Authors suggested few new T cells are recruited by each seasonal influenza vaccination.

Sample: PBMCs from blood, taken 5 days after vaccination. The V call is TRBV2, the J call TRBJ2-3; perhaps TRBD1 as D (6 bases). This receptor was taken from a middle-aged man who received an inactivated influenza vaccine. Here the CDR3 DNA reads TGTGCCAGCAGTGATGCGCAGTCAGGGGTTGCCGCAGATACGCAGTATTTT. Protein: CASSDAQSGVAADTQYF.